A selection of T cell receptor beta chains follows, all from one sample in a study of T cell responses to AZD1222 COVID-19 vaccine. The repertoire was sequenced with immunoSEQ multiplex PCR; TCRdb's copy has only in-frame clones and lacks some. The sample has 120,000 to 150,000 clones; roughly 91% are singletons. Sequenced here: peripheral blood, sampled on day 0 of AZD1222 vaccination. The source of these receptors is an adult in good health. Both conserved end residues are part of each CDR3. A D gene is named only where the DNA matches it firmly. A row's size may be missing; if present it is once, few, many or a size class.

J	V	D	size	DNA	CDR3
TRBJ1-5	TRBV5-6	NA	NA	TGTGCCAGCAGCTACGACAGAAATCAGCCCCAGCATTTT	CASSYDRNQPQHF
TRBJ2-1	TRBV2	NA	NA	TGTGCCAGCAGTGAGTCCCCCCGGATCGCAGGGACCTACAATGAGCAGTTCTTC	CASSESPRIAGTYNEQFF
TRBJ2-1	TRBV5-1	TRBD2	NA	TGCGCCAGCTGGGAGGGAAACTACAATGAGCAGTTCTTC	CASWEGNYNEQFF
TRBJ1-6	TRBV2	TRBD1	NA	TGTGCCAGCAGGGTCCCGGGACAGGGACCGTCTGAAACTTCACCCCTCCACTTT	CASRVPGQGPSETSPLHF
TRBJ1-2	TRBV2	NA	NA	TGTGCCAGCAGTCTCGGACAGTACTATGGCTACACCTTC	CASSLGQYYGYTF
TRBJ1-5	TRBV2	NA	NA	TGTGCCAGCAGTGAGAGAGAGGCTCAGCCCCAGCATTTT	CASSEREAQPQHF
TRBJ1-6	TRBV6-5	NA	once	TGTGCCAGCAGTTACGGCAGGGAAATTTCACCCCTCCACTTT	CASSYGREISPLHF
TRBJ1-2	TRBV12-3/TRBV12-4	NA	NA	TGTGCCAGCAGCAGAACTGCAGGGGTTGGCTACACCTTC	CASSRTAGVGYTF
TRBJ1-1	TRBV6-5	TRBD1	NA	TGTGCCAGCAGTTACGGGGACAGGGGATTAGACACTGAAGCTTTCTTT	CASSYGDRGLDTEAFF
TRBJ2-3	TRBV11-2	TRBD2	NA	TGTGCCAGCAGCTTAGTGGCGGGGGGGACTACAGATACGCAGTATTTT	CASSLVAGGTTDTQYF
TRBJ1-1	TRBV10-2	TRBD1	NA	TGCGCCAGCAGTAAAGGACAGGGAGTCACTGAAGCTTTCTTT	CASSKGQGVTEAFF
TRBJ2-3	TRBV1	NA	once	TGCACCAGCAGCCACCAGCTAGTACCCAGCACAGATACGCAGTATTTT	CTSSHQLVPSTDTQYF
TRBJ1-1	TRBV12-3/TRBV12-4	NA	NA	TGTGCCAGCAACCCAGGGAACACTGAAGCTTTCTTT	CASNPGNTEAFF
TRBJ1-2	TRBV11-2	NA	NA	TGTGCCAGCAGCTTAGGTCAGACCCTTAACTATGGCTACACCTTC	CASSLGQTLNYGYTF
TRBJ2-1	TRBV18	TRBD1	once	TGTGCCAGCTCACCGGACAGGGGGTTGAATGAGCAGTTCTTC	CASSPDRGLNEQFF
TRBJ2-2	TRBV7-3	NA	NA	TGTGCCAGCAGCTTGAGGGTTCTTCGAACGGCGAACACCGGGGAGCTGTTTTTT	CASSLRVLRTANTGELFF
TRBJ2-7	TRBV5-4	NA	NA	TGTGCCAGCAGCTTGGGGTCAGGCCGTGACGAGCAGTACTTC	CASSLGSGRDEQYF
TRBJ1-4	TRBV7-9	TRBD1	NA	TGTGCCAGCACCCTGGGAAACAGGGGTGGTGAAAAACTGTTTTTT	CASTLGNRGGEKLFF
TRBJ2-1	TRBV7-2	NA	NA	TGTGCCAGCAGCTTAGTCTTGGGGTACAATGAGCAGTTCTTC	CASSLVLGYNEQFF
TRBJ2-2	TRBV4-2	NA	NA	TGTGCCAGCAGCCAAGTGCGAGGGCAGGGGACCGGGGAGCTGTTTTTT	CASSQVRGQGTGELFF
TRBJ1-2	TRBV11-2	TRBD1	NA	TGTGCCAGCAGCTCAGGGGGGGAGGGCTACACCTTC	CASSSGGEGYTF
TRBJ2-2	TRBV6-5	NA	NA	TGTGCCAGCAGTTACGGGGTTCACACCGGGGAGCTGTTTTTT	CASSYGVHTGELFF
TRBJ1-2	TRBV7-2	TRBD1	NA	TGTGCCAGCAGCTTGGACAGGCTCTATGGCTACACCTTC	CASSLDRLYGYTF